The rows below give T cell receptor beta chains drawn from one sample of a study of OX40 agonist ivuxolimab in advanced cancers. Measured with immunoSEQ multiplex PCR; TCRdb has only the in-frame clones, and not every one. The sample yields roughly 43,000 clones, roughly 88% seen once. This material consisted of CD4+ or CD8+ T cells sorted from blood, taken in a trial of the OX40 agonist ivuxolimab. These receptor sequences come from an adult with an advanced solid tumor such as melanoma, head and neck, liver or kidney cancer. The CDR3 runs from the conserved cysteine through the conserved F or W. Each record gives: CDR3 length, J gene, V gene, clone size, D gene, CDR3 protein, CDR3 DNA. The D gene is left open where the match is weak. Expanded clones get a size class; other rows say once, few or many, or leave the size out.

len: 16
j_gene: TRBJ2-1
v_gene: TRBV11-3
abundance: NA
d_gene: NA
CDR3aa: CASSYPTSVDGNEQFF
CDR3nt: TGTGCCAGCAGCTACCCGACTAGTGTGGACGGGAATGAGCAGTTCTTC

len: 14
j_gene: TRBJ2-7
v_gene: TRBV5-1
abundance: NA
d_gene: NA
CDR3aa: CASSTQGSSYEQYF
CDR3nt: TGCGCCAGCAGCACCCAGGGGTCTTCCTACGAGCAGTACTTC

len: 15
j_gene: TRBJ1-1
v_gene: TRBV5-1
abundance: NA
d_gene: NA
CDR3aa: CASSLTQGWGTEAFF
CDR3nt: TGCGCCAGCAGCCTTACTCAGGGTTGGGGCACTGAAGCTTTCTTT

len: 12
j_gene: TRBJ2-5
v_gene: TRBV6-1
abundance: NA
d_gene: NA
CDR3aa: CASSEVAETQYF
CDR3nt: TGTGCCAGCAGTGAGGTGGCAGAGACCCAGTACTTC

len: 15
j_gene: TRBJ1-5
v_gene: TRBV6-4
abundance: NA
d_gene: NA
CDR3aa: CASSDGGSGNQPQHF
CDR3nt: TGTGCCAGCAGTGACGGAGGTTCGGGCAATCAGCCCCAGCATTTT

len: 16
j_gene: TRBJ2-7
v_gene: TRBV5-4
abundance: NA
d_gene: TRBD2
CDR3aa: CASSQPGLAGGGEQYF
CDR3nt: TGTGCCAGCAGCCAGCCGGGACTAGCGGGAGGGGGGGAGCAGTACTTC

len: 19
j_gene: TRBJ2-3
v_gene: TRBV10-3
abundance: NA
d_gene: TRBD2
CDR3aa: CAISENRGSGSGGFGTQYF
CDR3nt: TGTGCCATCAGCGAGAACAGGGGTAGCGGGAGTGGGGGATTTGGTACGCAGTATTTT

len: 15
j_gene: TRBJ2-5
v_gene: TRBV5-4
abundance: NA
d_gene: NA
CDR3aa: CASSPLKALGETQYF
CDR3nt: TGTGCCAGCAGCCCCCTTAAGGCTCTCGGGGAGACCCAGTACTTC

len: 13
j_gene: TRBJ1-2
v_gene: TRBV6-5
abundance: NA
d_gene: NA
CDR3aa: CASSYSAVRGYTF
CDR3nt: TGTGCCAGCAGTTACTCAGCCGTAAGGGGCTACACCTTC

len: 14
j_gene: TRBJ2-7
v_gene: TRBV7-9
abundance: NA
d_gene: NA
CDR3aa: CASSSYTQPPRPSF
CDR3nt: TGTGCCAGCAGCTCATACACGCAGCCCCCCCGCCCCAGCTTC

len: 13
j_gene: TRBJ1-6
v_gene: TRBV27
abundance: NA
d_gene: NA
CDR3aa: CASSSGWVSPLHF
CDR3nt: TGTGCCAGCAGTTCTGGGTGGGTTTCACCCCTCCACTTT

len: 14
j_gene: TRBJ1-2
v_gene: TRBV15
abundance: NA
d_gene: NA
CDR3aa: CATSPRRGGYGYTF
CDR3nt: TGTGCCACCAGCCCCCGACGAGGGGGATATGGCTACACCTTC

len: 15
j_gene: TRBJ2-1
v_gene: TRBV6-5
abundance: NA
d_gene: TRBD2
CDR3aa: CASSSAGGSYNEQFF
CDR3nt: TGTGCCAGCAGTTCAGCGGGAGGTTCCTACAATGAGCAGTTCTTC

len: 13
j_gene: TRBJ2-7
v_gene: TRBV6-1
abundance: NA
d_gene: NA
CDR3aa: CASRRTSTYEQYF
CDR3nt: TGTGCCAGTAGACGCACGTCGACCTACGAGCAGTACTTC

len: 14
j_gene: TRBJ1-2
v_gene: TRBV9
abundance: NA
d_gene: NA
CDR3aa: CASSPSPGGSGYTF
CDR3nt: TGTGCCAGCAGCCCGTCGCCCGGGGGCTCAGGCTACACCTTC

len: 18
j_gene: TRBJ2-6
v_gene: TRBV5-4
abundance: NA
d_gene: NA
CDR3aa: CASSLEAGTPSGANVLTF
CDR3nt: TGTGCCAGCAGCTTGGAGGCGGGAACCCCATCTGGGGCCAACGTCCTGACTTTC

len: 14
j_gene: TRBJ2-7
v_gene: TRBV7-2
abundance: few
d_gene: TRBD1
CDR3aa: CASSRGDRAHEQYF
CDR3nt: TGTGCCAGCAGCCGGGGGGACAGGGCCCACGAGCAGTACTTC

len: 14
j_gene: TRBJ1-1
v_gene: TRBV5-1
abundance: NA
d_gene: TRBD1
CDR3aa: CASSGTGVNTEAFF
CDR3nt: TGCGCCAGCAGCGGGACAGGGGTGAACACTGAAGCTTTCTTT

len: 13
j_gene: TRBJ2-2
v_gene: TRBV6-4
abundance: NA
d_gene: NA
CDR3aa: CASSVIATGELFF
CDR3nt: TGTGCCAGCAGTGTAATAGCTACCGGGGAGCTGTTTTTT

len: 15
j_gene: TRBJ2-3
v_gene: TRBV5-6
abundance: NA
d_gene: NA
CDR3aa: CASSPTKPATDTQYF
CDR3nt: TGTGCCAGCAGCCCAACTAAGCCTGCTACAGATACGCAGTATTTT

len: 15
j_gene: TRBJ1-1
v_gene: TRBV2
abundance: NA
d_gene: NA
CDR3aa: CASNKRSSIVTEAFF
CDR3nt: TGTGCCAGCAACAAACGGTCCAGCATAGTAACTGAAGCTTTCTTT

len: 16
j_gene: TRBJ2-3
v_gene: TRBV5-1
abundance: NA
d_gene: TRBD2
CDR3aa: CASSFALAGAYPTQYF
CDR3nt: TGCGCCAGCAGCTTCGCCCTAGCGGGAGCTTACCCTACGCAGTATTTT

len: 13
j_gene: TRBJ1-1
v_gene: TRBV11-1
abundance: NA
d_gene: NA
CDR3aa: CASSRTMNTEAFF
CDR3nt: TGTGCCAGCAGCAGAACTATGAACACTGAAGCTTTCTTT

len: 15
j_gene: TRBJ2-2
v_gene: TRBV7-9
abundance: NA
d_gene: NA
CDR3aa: CASSLRDSIPGELFF
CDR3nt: TGTGCCAGCAGCTTACGGGACTCAATTCCGGGGGAGCTGTTTTTT

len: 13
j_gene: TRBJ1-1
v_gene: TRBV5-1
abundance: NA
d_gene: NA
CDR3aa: CASGLGMNTEAFF
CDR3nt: TGCGCCAGCGGACTGGGGATGAACACTGAAGCTTTCTTT

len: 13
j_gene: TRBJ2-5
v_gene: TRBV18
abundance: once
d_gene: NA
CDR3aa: CASSPAGRETQYF
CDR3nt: TGTGCCAGCTCACCAGCAGGGAGAGAGACCCAGTACTTC

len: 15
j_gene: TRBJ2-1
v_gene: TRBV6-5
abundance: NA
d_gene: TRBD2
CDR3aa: CASSAGGGADNEQFF
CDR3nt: TGTGCCAGCAGTGCGGGAGGGGGCGCTGACAATGAGCAGTTCTTC

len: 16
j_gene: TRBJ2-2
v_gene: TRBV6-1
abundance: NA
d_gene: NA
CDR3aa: CASSEAVYSLTGELFF
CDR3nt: TGTGCCAGCAGTGAAGCAGTTTACAGCTTGACCGGGGAGCTGTTTTTT

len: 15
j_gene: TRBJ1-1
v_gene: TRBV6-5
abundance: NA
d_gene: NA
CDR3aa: CASSRNSAVGTEAFF
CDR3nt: TGTGCCAGCAGTCGAAACAGCGCGGTGGGCACTGAAGCTTTCTTT

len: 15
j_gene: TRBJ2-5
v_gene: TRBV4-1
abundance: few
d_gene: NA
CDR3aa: CASSRLPSAQETQYF
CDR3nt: TGCGCCAGCAGCCGCTTACCTAGCGCCCAAGAGACCCAGTACTTC

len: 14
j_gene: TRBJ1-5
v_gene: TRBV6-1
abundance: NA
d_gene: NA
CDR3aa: CASRKGLSNQPQHF
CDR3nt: TGTGCCAGCAGGAAGGGGCTTAGCAATCAGCCCCAGCATTTT

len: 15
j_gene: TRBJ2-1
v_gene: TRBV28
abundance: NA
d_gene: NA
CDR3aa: CASRYLNSISPLQFF
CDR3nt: TGTGCCAGCAGATACTTGAACTCCATTTCCCCTCTGCAGTTCTTC

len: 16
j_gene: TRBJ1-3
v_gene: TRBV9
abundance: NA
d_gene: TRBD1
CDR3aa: CASSSTPGQGINTIYF
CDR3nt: TGTGCCAGCAGCTCCACCCCGGGACAGGGTATAAACACCATATATTTT

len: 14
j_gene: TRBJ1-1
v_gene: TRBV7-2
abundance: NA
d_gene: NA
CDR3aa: CASSLVKMNTEAFF
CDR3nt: TGTGCCAGCAGCTTAGTAAAGATGAACACTGAAGCTTTCTTT

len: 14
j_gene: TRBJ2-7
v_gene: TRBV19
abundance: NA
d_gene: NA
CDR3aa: CASSFQGSSYEQYF
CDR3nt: TGTGCCAGTAGTTTCCAGGGGAGCTCCTACGAGCAGTACTTC

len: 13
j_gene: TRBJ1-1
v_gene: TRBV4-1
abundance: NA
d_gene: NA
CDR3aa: CASSWTVNTEAFF
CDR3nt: TGTGCCAGCAGCTGGACAGTGAACACTGAAGCTTTCTTT

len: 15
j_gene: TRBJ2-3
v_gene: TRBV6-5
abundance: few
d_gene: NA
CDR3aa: CASSYSSGSPDTQYF
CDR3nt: TGTGCCAGCAGTTACTCGAGTGGGAGCCCAGATACGCAGTATTTT

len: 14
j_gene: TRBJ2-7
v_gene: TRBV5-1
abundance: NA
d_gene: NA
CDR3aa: CASSFGQRSYEQYF
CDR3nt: TGCGCCAGCAGCTTCGGACAGCGCTCCTACGAGCAGTACTTC

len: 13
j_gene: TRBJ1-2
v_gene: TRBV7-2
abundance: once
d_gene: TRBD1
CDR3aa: CASSFGQDYGYTF
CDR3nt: TGTGCCAGCAGCTTCGGACAGGACTATGGCTACACCTTC

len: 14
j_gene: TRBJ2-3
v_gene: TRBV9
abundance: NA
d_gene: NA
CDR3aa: CASSSGLYTDTQYF
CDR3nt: TGTGCCAGCAGCTCGGGCCTCTACACAGATACGCAGTATTTT

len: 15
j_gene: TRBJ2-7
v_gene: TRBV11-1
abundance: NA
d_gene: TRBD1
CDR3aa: CASSIGTGFPYEQYF
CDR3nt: TGTGCCAGCAGCATCGGGACAGGGTTCCCCTACGAGCAGTACTTC

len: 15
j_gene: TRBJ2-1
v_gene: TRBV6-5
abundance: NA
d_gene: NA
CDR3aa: CASSYSGSGLNEQFF
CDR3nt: TGTGCCAGCAGTTACTCGGGTTCTGGACTAAATGAGCAGTTCTTC